The sequence of this TCR beta chain was determined in a study of T cell responses to AZD1222 COVID-19 vaccine. Study-wide results and caveats: Reports indicate that nearly half of spike-specific TCRs are directed at unmutated variant regions. Seropositive AZD1222 recipients at baseline numbered only five or six.

Measured with immunoSEQ multiplex PCR; TCRdb has only the in-frame clones, and not every one. The sample records fewer than 90,000 clones, 88% being singletons. About this clone: The antigen is not known.

Between the trimmed V and J ends, which lost 4 bases and 5 bases, there was a span of 15 bases. The germline V gene has CDR1 SGDLS and CDR2 YYNGEE. This CDR3 spans 14 amino acids. This TCR was sampled from an adult who received the AZD1222 COVID-19 vaccine. Specimen: peripheral blood, collected 28 days after the second AZD1222 dose. The chain links TRBV9 to TRBJ2-5; TRBD2 is a possible D gene (6 bases). CDR3 nucleotide sequence: TGTGCCAGCAGCCGGGACTCCCCGGCGGAGACCCAGTACTTC. Its translation is CASSRDSPAETQYF.